This is a list of T cell receptor beta chains from one sample in a study of cytomegalovirus exposure and HLA in healthy donors. The protocol was immunoSEQ multiplex PCR, while the TCRdb copy is restricted to in-frame clones and leaves out a portion. The sample has 140,000 to 150,000 clones, roughly 82% seen once. The sequenced material came from PBMCs. The receptors derive from a male donor in good health and CMV-seronegative. The CDR3 runs from the conserved cysteine through the conserved F or W. The D gene is left open where the match is weak. The size of a clone is reported for some rows only, either as once, few or many, or as a class for expanded clones.

TRBV6-6	-	TRBJ2-3	TRBD2	16	CASRKTSGGSTDTQYF	TGTGCCAGCAGAAAGACTAGCGGAGGCAGCACAGATACGCAGTATTTT
TRBV13	-	TRBJ2-1	TRBD2	16	CASSFKAGGTGYEQFF	TGTGCCAGCAGCTTTAAAGCGGGAGGGACGGGATATGAGCAGTTCTTC
TRBV27	-	TRBJ1-2	TRBD1	16	CASSLTGQASIYGYTF	TGTGCCAGCAGTTTAACGGGACAGGCTTCGATCTATGGCTACACCTTC
TRBV6-1	few	TRBJ2-7	TRBD2	14	CASSEGPGGYEQYF	TGTGCCAGCAGTGAAGGTCCGGGAGGTTACGAGCAGTACTTC
TRBV19	-	TRBJ2-7	TRBD1	15	CASMLSGQGVNEQYF	TGTGCCAGTATGCTCTCGGGACAGGGGGTCAACGAGCAGTACTTC
TRBV28	-	TRBJ2-3	TRBD2	15	CASSLGPSGRDTQYF	TGTGCCAGCAGTCTAGGTCCTAGCGGGAGAGATACGCAGTATTTT
TRBV27	-	TRBJ2-2	-	14	CASRVTGGTGELFF	TGTGCCAGCAGAGTGACAGGTGGGACCGGGGAGCTGTTTTTT
TRBV18	-	TRBJ1-2	TRBD1	14	CASSPDRDSYGYTF	TGTGCCAGCTCACCGGACCGGGACAGTTATGGCTACACCTTC
TRBV9	once	TRBJ2-6	-	13	CASSSSGANVLTF	TGTGCCAGCAGCTCATCTGGGGCCAACGTCCTGACTTTC
TRBV4-2	-	TRBJ1-5	-	16	CASSQRGPGDGQPQHF	TGTGCCAGCAGCCAAAGAGGGCCGGGGGATGGTCAGCCCCAGCATTTT
TRBV18	-	TRBJ1-1	TRBD1	13	CASSPGTGGEAFF	TGTGCCAGCTCACCGGGGACAGGGGGCGAAGCTTTCTTT
TRBV4-2	-	TRBJ1-1	TRBD1	16	CASMSDRAYSTTEAFF	TGTGCCAGCATGTCTGACAGGGCCTACTCTACCACTGAAGCTTTCTTT
TRBV10-3	-	TRBJ2-1	-	17	CAISVAVALVSGDEQFF	TGTGCCATCAGTGTTGCAGTAGCTCTTGTATCCGGGGATGAGCAGTTCTTC
TRBV19	-	TRBJ1-1	-	14	CASLTPGSDPEAFF	TGTGCCAGCCTAACCCCGGGGAGTGACCCTGAAGCTTTCTTT
TRBV18	-	TRBJ1-2	-	13	CASSPFQGHGYTF	TGTGCCAGCTCACCATTCCAGGGTCATGGCTACACCTTC
TRBV29-1	-	TRBJ1-2	TRBD1	16	CSVEVFGTGNNYGYTF	TGCAGCGTTGAAGTTTTTGGGACAGGGAATAACTATGGCTACACCTTC
TRBV28	-	TRBJ2-2	-	15	CASSLGRDGTGELFF	TGTGCCAGCAGTTTAGGCAGGGATGGGACCGGGGAGCTGTTTTTT
TRBV7-8	-	TRBJ2-3	-	16	CASSSDGGWFTDTQYF	TGTGCCAGCAGCTCAGATGGCGGGTGGTTTACAGATACGCAGTATTTT
TRBV7-9	once	TRBJ2-5	TRBD1	13	CASSHTGDETQYF	TGTGCCAGCAGCCATACAGGGGACGAGACCCAGTACTTC
TRBV25-1	-	TRBJ2-1	TRBD2	15	CASSTSGRNRNEQFF	TGTGCCAGCAGCACTAGCGGGAGGAACCGCAATGAGCAGTTCTTC
TRBV6-6	once	TRBJ2-5	TRBD2	13	CASRTAGEETQYF	TGTGCCAGCAGGACAGCGGGAGAAGAGACCCAGTACTTC
TRBV5-6	few	TRBJ1-6	TRBD1	15	CASSLGQPYNSPLHF	TGTGCCAGCAGCCTGGGACAGCCATATAATTCACCCCTCCACTTT
TRBV2	-	TRBJ2-7	TRBD1	15	CASSKPGQGPHEQYF	TGTGCCAGCAGTAAACCGGGACAGGGTCCCCACGAGCAGTACTTC
TRBV27	-	TRBJ2-1	TRBD2	18	CASSSIAGLGKRDNEQFF	TGTGCCAGCAGTTCCATAGCGGGACTCGGAAAGAGGGACAATGAGCAGTTCTTC
TRBV29-1	few	TRBJ2-3	TRBD1	18	CSVRGGLSLLVSTDTQYF	TGCAGCGTACGAGGGGGCCTAAGCCTTCTTGTTAGCACAGATACGCAGTATTTT
TRBV5-1	-	TRBJ1-1	-	16	CASSLVYGQRRTEASF	TGCGCCAGCAGCTTGGTTTACGGACAGCGGAGGACTGAAGCTTCCTTT
TRBV6-1	-	TRBJ1-2	TRBD1	15	CAIILRDRPSYGYTF	TGTGCCATCATCCTCCGGGACAGGCCGTCGTATGGCTACACCTTC
TRBV2	-	TRBJ1-6	TRBD1	14	CASRGDSLNSPLHF	TGTGCCAGCAGGGGGGACAGTTTAAATTCACCCCTCCACTTT
TRBV5-1	-	TRBJ2-5	TRBD2	16	CASSLGNSGRPETQYF	TGCGCCAGCAGCTTGGGTAATAGCGGGAGGCCAGAGACCCAGTACTTC
TRBV19	-	TRBJ1-5	-	16	CASSTNRQTSNQPQHF	TGTGCCAGTAGTACTAACCGACAGACTAGCAATCAGCCCCAGCATTTT
TRBV28	-	TRBJ2-6	TRBD1	19	CASSSQLGQGAPGANVLTF	TGTGCCAGCAGTTCTCAACTCGGACAGGGGGCGCCTGGGGCCAACGTCCTGACTTTC
TRBV5-1	-	TRBJ1-1	-	16	CASSPTRTAMNTEAFF	TGCGCCAGCAGCCCCACTCGGACAGCAATGAACACTGAAGCTTTCTTT
TRBV9	-	TRBJ2-7	-	15	CASSVELMGSHEQYF	TGTGCCAGCAGCGTAGAATTGATGGGGAGTCACGAGCAGTACTTC
TRBV19	-	TRBJ2-7	-	14	CASSTPGSRHEQYF	TGTGCCAGTAGTACTCCCGGGAGCCGCCACGAGCAGTACTTC
TRBV6-5	few	TRBJ1-1	-	13	CASGRGGNTEAFF	TGTGCCAGCGGAAGGGGTGGCAACACTGAAGCTTTCTTT
TRBV27	few	TRBJ2-7	TRBD1	13	CASSPGTGYEQYF	TGTGCCAGCAGTCCGGGGACAGGCTACGAGCAGTACTTC
TRBV7-2	-	TRBJ2-5	-	12	CASSFGRETQYF	TGTGCCAGCAGCTTTGGGCGAGAGACCCAGTACTTC
TRBV6-1	-	TRBJ2-7	-	14	CASTSATVGDEQYF	TGTGCCAGCACCTCAGCGACGGTTGGAGACGAGCAGTACTTC
TRBV13	-	TRBJ2-7	-	12	CASSSGQLRQYF	TGTGCCAGCAGCTCCGGACAGCTAAGGCAGTACTTC
TRBV28	-	TRBJ1-2	-	13	CASRTPPGHGYTF	TGTGCCAGCCGTACCCCCCCAGGGCATGGCTACACCTTC
TRBV7-8	-	TRBJ2-7	TRBD2	11	CASSRTSEQYF	TGTGCCAGCAGCCGGACTAGCGAGCAGTACTTC
TRBV11-2	few	TRBJ1-1	TRBD1	14	CASSFTGARTEAFF	TGTGCCAGCAGCTTTACAGGGGCAAGGACTGAAGCTTTCTTT
TRBV6-6	-	TRBJ2-7	-	14	CASSYERSGDEQYF	TGTGCCAGCAGTTACGAACGATCCGGGGACGAGCAGTACTTC
TRBV11-2	-	TRBJ2-7	-	15	CASSLGQALTYEQYF	TGTGCCAGCAGCTTAGGGCAGGCCTTAACCTACGAGCAGTACTTC
TRBV18	few	TRBJ1-3	-	14	CASSMGGSGNTIYF	TGTGCCAGCTCGATGGGGGGGTCCGGAAACACCATATATTTT
TRBV10-2	-	TRBJ2-1	-	14	CASSEGGAANEQFF	TGCGCCAGCAGTGAGGGGGGGGCCGCGAATGAGCAGTTCTTC
TRBV7-9	-	TRBJ2-3	TRBD2	16	CSSSPAGGRRTDTQYF	TGTTCCAGCAGTCCCGCGGGGGGGCGTCGGACAGATACGCAGTATTTT
TRBV29-1	once	TRBJ1-2	TRBD1	14	CSVATGGARYGYTF	TGCAGCGTAGCTACAGGGGGCGCAAGGTATGGCTACACCTTC
TRBV30	-	TRBJ2-7	-	12	CAWSGASYEQYF	TGTGCCTGGAGTGGAGCCTCCTACGAGCAGTACTTC
TRBV9	-	TRBJ2-3	TRBD2	16	CASSAGTSGFTDTQYF	TGTGCCAGCAGCGCCGGGACTAGCGGGTTCACAGATACGCAGTATTTT
TRBV29-1	-	TRBJ1-1	TRBD1	15	CSAKGQVNMNTEAFF	TGCAGCGCCAAGGGACAGGTAAACATGAACACTGAAGCTTTCTTT
TRBV5-6	-	TRBJ2-2	-	18	CASSLPGGVGPNTGELFF	TGTGCCAGCAGTTTACCAGGCGGGGTCGGGCCGAACACCGGGGAGCTGTTTTTT